The sequence of this T cell receptor beta chain was determined in a study of blood T cell repertoires in COVID-19. Background on the study: Donors in the United States, Italy and Spain gave samples during acute or convalescent COVID-19.

In the study's own analysis: Amplification of reference gene primers provided the estimated nucleated cell counts. The assay was immunoSEQ multiplex PCR, and TCRdb's table has in-frame clones only and misses some. Clonal size and the V and J genes are those of that table, whereas D and trimming came from the DNA. The sample includes around 260,000 clones, 88% seen only once; the top ten take under 4.5%. V was shortened by 2 bases and J by 3 bases, with 8 bases between the two germline ends. Germline assignment: CDR1 SGHRS and CDR2 YFSETQ. The CDR3 sequence is 13 residues long. The sample was peripheral blood. The V call is TRBV5-1, the J call TRBJ1-1; no definite D call. This sequence originates from a man in his 60s who had recovered from COVID-19. This chain's CDR3 is CASSLLRDTEAFF. CDR3 nucleotides: TGCGCCAGCAGCTTACTGAGGGACACTGAAGCTTTCTTT.